Here is one T cell receptor (beta chain) with its context. The antigen is not known. This record comes from a study of T cells in narcolepsy. As for the study in general: Patients with NT1 or NT2 and healthy control donors were enrolled. Overall study findings and caveats: Same-patient CSF and blood CD4+ T cell clonotypes included HCRT-specific and TRIB2-specific autoreactive ones. Autoreactive clonotypes reportedly recurred in blood of same and different patients, not controls.

V was trimmed by 10 bases and J by 1 base, leaving 14 bases between them. CDR3 length equals 14 residues. Germline values: CDR1 SGHNT, CDR2 YENEEA. Clones were read by immunoSEQ multiplex PCR, and TCRdb kept only the in-frame ones, dropping some. The sample includes 26,000 or so clones, approximately 78% of them seen just once. Sequences were obtained from CD45RA- memory CD4+ T cells from PBMCs. The source of this sequence is a human donor with narcolepsy. This rearrangement joins TRBV11-3 to TRBJ2-1; D may correspond to TRBD1 or TRBD2 (5 bases each). In DNA, the CDR3 is TGTGCCACCAAGTCGAGGGGATCCTACAATGAGCAGTTCTTC. It codes for CATKSRGSYNEQFF.